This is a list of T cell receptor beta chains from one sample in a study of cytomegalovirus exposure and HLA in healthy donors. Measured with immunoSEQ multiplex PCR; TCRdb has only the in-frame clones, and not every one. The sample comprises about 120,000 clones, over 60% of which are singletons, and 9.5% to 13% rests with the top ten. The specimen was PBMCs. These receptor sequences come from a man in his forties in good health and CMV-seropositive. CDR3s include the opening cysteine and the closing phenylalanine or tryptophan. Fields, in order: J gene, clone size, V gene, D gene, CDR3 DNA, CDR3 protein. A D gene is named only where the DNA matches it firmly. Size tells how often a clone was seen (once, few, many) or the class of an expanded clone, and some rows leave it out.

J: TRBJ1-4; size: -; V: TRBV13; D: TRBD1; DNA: TGTGCCAGCAGCCAGCGACAGGGCCTTAATGAAAAACTGTTTTTT; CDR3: CASSQRQGLNEKLFF
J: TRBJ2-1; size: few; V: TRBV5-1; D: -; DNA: TGCGCCAGCAGCTTAGGGGGCTACAATGAGCAGTTCTTC; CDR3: CASSLGGYNEQFF
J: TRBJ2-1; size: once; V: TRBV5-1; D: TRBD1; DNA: TGCGCCAGCAGCTTGGTGGACAGGGGGCCTGGCGAGCAGTTCTTC; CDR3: CASSLVDRGPGEQFF
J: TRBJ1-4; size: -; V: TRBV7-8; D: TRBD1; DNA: TGTGCCAGCAGCTTAGGGGTACGGACAGGGGATGAAAAACTGTTTTTT; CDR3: CASSLGVRTGDEKLFF
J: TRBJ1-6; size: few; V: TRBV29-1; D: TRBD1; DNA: TGCAGCGCTACAACCGGACAGGGGAATAATTCACCCCTCCACTTT; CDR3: CSATTGQGNNSPLHF
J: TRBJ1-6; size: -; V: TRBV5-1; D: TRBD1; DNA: TGCGCCAGCAGCTTCCGGACAGGGGTCTTGTCACCCCTCCACTTT; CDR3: CASSFRTGVLSPLHF
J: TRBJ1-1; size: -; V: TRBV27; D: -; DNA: TGTGCCAGCAGTCCAGGAAGTTTCACTGAAGCTTTCTTT; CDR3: CASSPGSFTEAFF
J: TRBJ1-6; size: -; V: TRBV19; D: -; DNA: TGTGCCAGTAGTAGTACAGGAGTTGCGAAAAGCTCCTATAATTCACCCCTCCACTTT; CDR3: CASSSTGVAKSSYNSPLHF
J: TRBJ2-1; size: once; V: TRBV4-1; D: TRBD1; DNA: TGCGCCAGCAGCCAAGGGACAGGGGGGAGGCGAGGGGTCCTGTTAGAGCAGTTCTTC; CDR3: CASSQGTGGRRGVLLEQFF
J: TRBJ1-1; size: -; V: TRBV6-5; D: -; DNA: TGTGCCAGCACGGTCCCCGGGAGGGCTGAAGCTTTCTTT; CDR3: CASTVPGRAEAFF
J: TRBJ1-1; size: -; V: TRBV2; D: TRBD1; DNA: TGTGCCAGCAGAGGGGACAGGGGGGGGAGCACTGAAGCTTTCTTT; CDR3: CASRGDRGGSTEAFF
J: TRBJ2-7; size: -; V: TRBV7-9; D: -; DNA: TGTTCCAGCAGGACCACCCAGACACAGGGCAGCTCCTACGAGCAGTACTTC; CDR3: CSSRTTQTQGSSYEQYF
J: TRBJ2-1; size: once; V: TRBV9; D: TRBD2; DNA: TGTGCCAGCAGCCGGGAGGGGTTATACAATGAGCAGTTCTTC; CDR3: CASSREGLYNEQFF
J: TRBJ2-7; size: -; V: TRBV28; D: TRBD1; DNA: TGTGCCAGCAGGCCACAGGGGACGCGGGAGCAGTACTTC; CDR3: CASRPQGTREQYF
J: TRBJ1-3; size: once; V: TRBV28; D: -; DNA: TGTGCCAGCACCGGCAGGTTCGGAAACACCATATATTTT; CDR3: CASTGRFGNTIYF
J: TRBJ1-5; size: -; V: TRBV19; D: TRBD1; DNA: TGTGCCAGTAGTATCTCGACAGGGGGTGGCAATCAGCCCCAGCATTTT; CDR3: CASSISTGGGNQPQHF
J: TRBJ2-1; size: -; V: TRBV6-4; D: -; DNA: TGTGCCAGCACAAAAATCGGGGACACCTACAATGAGCAGTTCTTC; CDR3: CASTKIGDTYNEQFF
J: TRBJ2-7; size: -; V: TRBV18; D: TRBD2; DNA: TGTGCCAGCTCACTACACCCTCCGGGACTAGCGGGGCTGGAGCAGTACTTC; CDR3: CASSLHPPGLAGLEQYF
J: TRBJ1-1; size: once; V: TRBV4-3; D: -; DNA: TGCGCCAGCAGCCAAGGAGCCCCACGGGGGGCAGTGAACACTGAAGCTTTCTTT; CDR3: CASSQGAPRGAVNTEAFF
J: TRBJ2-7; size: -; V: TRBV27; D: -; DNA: TGTGCCAGCAGTTTCGTGGGGGGTAGGTCCTACGAGCAGTACTTC; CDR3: CASSFVGGRSYEQYF
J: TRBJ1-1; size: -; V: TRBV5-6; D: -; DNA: TGTGCCAGCAGCTCGCCTATTCGGGGGGTGATCGACACTGAAGCTTTCTTT; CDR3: CASSSPIRGVIDTEAFF
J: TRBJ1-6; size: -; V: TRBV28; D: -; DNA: TGTGCCAGCACCACGGGACAAACTTATAATTCACCCCTCCACTTT; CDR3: CASTTGQTYNSPLHF
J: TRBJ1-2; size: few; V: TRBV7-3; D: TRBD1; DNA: TGTGCCAGCAGCTTATCAGGGGGCAACTATGGCTACACCTTC; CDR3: CASSLSGGNYGYTF
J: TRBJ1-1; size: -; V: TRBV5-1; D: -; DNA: TGCGCCAGCGGGAAGACAGCTCCTCGTACTGAAGCTTTCTTT; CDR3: CASGKTAPRTEAFF
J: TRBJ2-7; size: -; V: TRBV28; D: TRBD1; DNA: TGTGCCAGCAGTTCCGCCGGACAGGGCGACGAGCAGTACTTC; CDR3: CASSSAGQGDEQYF
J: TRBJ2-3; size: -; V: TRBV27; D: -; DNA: TGTGCCAGCAGCTCTAGGAGGGGACCTAGCACAGATACGCAGTATTTT; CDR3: CASSSRRGPSTDTQYF
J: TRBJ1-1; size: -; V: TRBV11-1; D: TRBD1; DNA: TGTGCCAGCAGCTTCCAATTGGGGACAGGGGATACTGAAGCTTTCTTT; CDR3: CASSFQLGTGDTEAFF
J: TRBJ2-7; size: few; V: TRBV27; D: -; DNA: TGTGCCAGCAGTTTTGCAGGGGTGTACGAGCAGTACTTC; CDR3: CASSFAGVYEQYF
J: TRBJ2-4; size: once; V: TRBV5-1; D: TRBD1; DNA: TGCGCCAGCAGCAAAGGGACAGGGGTAGCCAAAAACATTCAGTACTTC; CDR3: CASSKGTGVAKNIQYF
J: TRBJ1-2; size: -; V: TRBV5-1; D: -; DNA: TGCGCCAGCAGCCCCGAGACAGGAAACTATGGCTACACCTTC; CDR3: CASSPETGNYGYTF
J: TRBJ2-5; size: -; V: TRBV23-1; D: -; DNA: TGCGCCAGCAGTCATCAGTGGGGCTGGGAGACCCAGTACTTC; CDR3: CASSHQWGWETQYF
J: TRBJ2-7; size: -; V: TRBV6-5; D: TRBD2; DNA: TGTGCCAGCCGATTCAGACTAGCGGGGGGCTACGAGCAGTACTTC; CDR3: CASRFRLAGGYEQYF